These 24 T cell receptor beta chains originate from one sample sequenced in a study of cytomegalovirus exposure and HLA in healthy donors (dated by TCRdb to 2016 to 2017). Libraries were prepared through the immunoSEQ multiplex PCR assay. A mixture of 60 forward primers for TCR Vbeta segments and 13 reverse primers for TCR Jbeta segments was used in the multiplex PCR. As stored in TCRdb, this immuneACCESS dataset retains in-frame rearrangements with V and J assigned. A fraction of the clones does not appear; measured against another copy, unresolved V genes explain less than half of the discrepancy, and the remainder lacks a known reason. Here the sample has some 110,000 clones; about four fifths occur a single time. Approximately 2% of the sample rests with the top ten. Sample: PBMCs. The receptors here all came from a man younger than 45 in good health and CMV-seronegative.

The CDR3 coding sequence is TGCGCCAGCACCCTGGGCCTAGCGGGAGGGCCGACAGAGACCCAGTACTTC. Translating gives CASTLGLAGGPTETQYF. The chain links TRBV5-1 to TRBJ2-5, with TRBD2 matching 12 bases. The V gene's germline CDR1 is SGHRS and CDR2 YFSETQ. Trimming removed 6 bases from V and 4 bases from J; junction bases left unmatched: 13. The CDR3 covers 17 residues.

This rearrangement joins TRBV7-2 to TRBJ2-5; D not certain. The CDR3 is 11 amino acids. V was shortened by 6 bases and J by 2 bases, with 4 bases between the two germline ends. In germline, CDR1 is SGHTA, CDR2 FQGNSA. The CDR3 bases are TGTGCCAGCAGACTTCAAGAGACCCAGTACTTC. As protein: CASRLQETQYF.

This chain links TRBV7-2 with TRBJ2-3, with a possible D match to TRBD2 (6 bases). Germline V gene sequence: CDR1 SGHTA, CDR2 FQGNSA. The V and J ends lost 5 bases and 0 bases respectively, with 18 bases between them. This CDR3 region has 17 residues. The CDR3 protein is CASSPRERILSTDTQYF. Here the CDR3 DNA reads TGTGCCAGCAGCCCCCGGGAGCGGATTTTGAGCACAGATACGCAGTATTTT. Full variable domain (remainder filled in from reference TRBV7-2 and TRBJ2-3): GAGVSQSPSNKVTEKGKDVELRCDPISGHTALYWYRQSLGQGLEFLIYFQGNSAPDKSGLPSDRFSAERTGGSVSTLTIQRTQQEDSAVYLCASSPRERILSTDTQYFGPGTRLTVL.

This clone showed up just once. The chain employs TRBV10-3 and TRBJ1-2, with D hard to call. Germline loops: CDR1 ENHRY, CDR2 SYGVKD. This CDR3 region has 16 residues. Trimming took 4 bases from V and 6 from J, leaving 21 bases between them. The CDR3 DNA sequence: TGTGCCATCAGTGGGGAGCCTGACTGGGAATCGGATGGCTACACCTTC. Translated: CAISGEPDWESDGYTF.

The J gene is TRBJ1-2, the V gene TRBV19; D is perhaps TRBD1 (6 bases). The CDR3 loop spans 14 amino acids. In germline, CDR1 is LNHDA, CDR2 SQIVND (reference sequence). The V end lost 6 bases, the J end lost 4 bases, and 15 bases lay between the germline ends. The CDR3 region is CASSPQGQIYGYTF. CDR3 coding DNA: TGTGCCAGTAGCCCGCAGGGGCAGATCTATGGCTACACCTTC.

CDR3 residues: CSTSGTPNTEAFF. Written as DNA, the CDR3 is TGCAGCACCTCCGGGACACCGAACACTGAAGCTTTCTTT. The chain is built from TRBV29-1 and TRBJ1-1; TRBD1 is a possible D gene (6 bases). The CDR3 is made up of 13 amino acids. Germline values: CDR1 SQVTM, CDR2 ANQGSEA. V was trimmed by 8 bases and J by 1 base, leaving 14 bases between them.

The count of this clone is one. The rearrangement joins TRBV9 to TRBJ2-2; the D gene is possibly TRBD1 (6 bases). This CDR3 is built from 17 residues. CDR1 is SGDLS, CDR2 YYNGEE, per germline. V dropped 0 bases and J dropped 0 bases, with 12 bases sitting between them. CDR3 residues: CASSVATGLSNTGELFF. The CDR3 DNA sequence: TGTGCCAGCAGCGTAGCGACAGGATTGTCGAACACCGGGGAGCTGTTTTTT.

The chain recombines TRBV18 with TRBJ1-1; 8 bases line up with TRBD1. V was pared by 8 bases and J by 5 bases, with 7 bases of the junction left unmatched. Germline CDR1 reads KGHSH; CDR2 reads LQKENI. The CDR3 is 13 amino acids. The CDR3 here is CASQVTGETEAFF. The CDR3 nucleotides are TGTGCCAGCCAGGTGACAGGGGAAACTGAAGCTTTCTTT.

This clone occurred a few times. V usage is TRBV4-3 and J usage is TRBJ2-7; 11 nucleotides align to TRBD2. Germline V gene lookup returns CDR1 LGHNA and CDR2 YSLEER. The V segment lost 1 base and the J segment 3 bases; nucleotides outside the gene matches: 2. CDR3 length equals 15 residues. The CDR3 here is CASSQGTSGLYEQYF. CDR3 bases: TGCGCCAGCAGCCAAGGGACTAGCGGGCTCTACGAGCAGTACTTC.

In its sample, this clone was seen once. The chain carries TRBV7-9 and TRBJ1-1; no clear D gene. This CDR3 is built from 15 residues. CDR1 is SEHNR and CDR2 is FQNEAQ in the germline V gene (reference sequence). V lost 2 bases and J lost 6, with 16 bases in between. CDR3 amino acids: CASSLQVGSGAEAFF. For the CDR3, the DNA is TGTGCCAGCAGCTTACAGGTCGGGAGTGGGGCTGAAGCTTTCTTT.

The genes are TRBV7-2 and TRBJ2-7, with TRBD1 identical over 8 bases. The V segment lost 3 bases and the J segment 5 bases; nucleotides outside the gene matches: 0. The length of the CDR3 is 12 residues. The germline gives CDR1 SGHTA, CDR2 FQGNSA. In DNA, the CDR3 is TGTGCCAGCAGCTTGGACAGGGACGAGCAGTACTTC. It encodes CASSLDRDEQYF.

This clone came up a few times. The genes are TRBV9 and TRBJ2-7; D might be TRBD1 (6 bases). Germline loops: CDR1 SGDLS, CDR2 YYNGEE. This CDR3 spans 14 amino acids. Trimming pared 3 bases from V and 7 bases from J, leaving 17 bases between. The CDR3 loop reads CASSATNRVGEQYF. CDR3 DNA sequence: TGTGCCAGCAGCGCTACCAACAGGGTCGGGGAGCAGTACTTC.

This clone was picked up one time. V usage is TRBV9 and J usage is TRBJ1-1; TRBD1 matches at 7 bases. Germline V lookup: CDR1 SGDLS, CDR2 YYNGEE. The V and J ends lost 4 bases and 5 bases, in that order; junction bases with no gene match: 8. This CDR3 spans 14 amino acids. CDR3 residues: CASSPRQGLTEAFF. The CDR3 DNA follows: TGTGCCAGCAGCCCCAGACAGGGTTTAACTGAAGCTTTCTTT.

This clone showed up just once. The genes are TRBV9 and TRBJ2-2; TRBD1 aligns across 7 bases. J was trimmed by 1 base and V by 4 bases; bases with no gene match: 1. The CDR3 totals 14 residues. The germline V gene encodes CDR1 SGDLS and CDR2 YYNGEE. The CDR3 reads CASSRDRNTGELFF. In DNA form, the CDR3 reads TGTGCCAGCAGCCGGGACAGGAACACCGGGGAGCTGTTTTTT.

This clone occurred once. The J gene is TRBJ2-3, the V gene TRBV15, with TRBD2 identical over 9 bases. This CDR3 has 16 amino acids. Losses at the gene ends were 0 bases for V and 0 bases for J; bases not matched to a gene: 1. Germline CDR1 reads LNHNV; CDR2 reads YYDKDF (reference sequence). The CDR3 spells CATSRELAGSTDTQYF. Written as DNA, the CDR3 is TGTGCCACCAGCAGAGAACTAGCGGGCAGCACAGATACGCAGTATTTT.

V usage is TRBV18 and J usage is TRBJ2-7, with D maybe TRBD2 (5 bases). Trimming shortened V by 6 bases and J by 2 bases, and 17 bases separated the two germline ends. CDR3 size: 15 residues. The germline gives CDR1 KGHSH, CDR2 LQKENI. The CDR3 DNA sequence: TGTGCCAGCTCCCACAGCGGCGGAAAGACCTACGAGCAGTACTTC. This encodes CASSHSGGKTYEQYF.

The rearrangement joins TRBV6-1 to TRBJ2-1; D is undetermined. V lost 3 bases to trimming and J lost 7 bases, with 10 bases between them. Germline V gives CDR1 MNHNS, CDR2 SASEGT. This CDR3 spans 13 amino acids. CDR3 nucleotides: TGTGCCAGCAGTGACCCCGACACGAATGAGCAGTTCTTC. It yields the protein CASSDPDTNEQFF.

The chain carries TRBV9 and TRBJ2-2; 7 bases are shared with TRBD2. V lost 0 bases to trimming and J lost 4 bases; unmatched junction nucleotides: 6. CDR1 and CDR2 from the germline V gene are SGDLS and YYNGEE. CDR3 length: 16 amino acids. In nucleotides, the CDR3 is TGTGCCAGCAGCGTAGGCGGGGGAGGCGTCACCGGGGAGCTGTTTTTT. It specifies CASSVGGGGVTGELFF. The full variable domain, rest sourced from reference TRBV9 and TRBJ2-2, is DSGVTQTPKHLITATGQRVTLRCSPRSGDLSVYWYQQSLDQGLQFLIQYYNGEERAKGNILERFSAQQFPDLHSELNLSSLELGDSALYFCASSVGGGGVTGELFFGEGSRLTVL.

This chain uses TRBV28 with TRBJ1-1; D is perhaps TRBD1 (6 bases). V lost 7 bases, J lost 11 bases, and 17 bases lay in between. Germline CDR1 is MDHEN and CDR2 is SYDVKM. This CDR3 has 12 amino acids. The CDR3 region is CASTLGGARAFF. In DNA, the CDR3 is TGTGCCAGCACCCTAGGGGGGGCGCGGGCTTTCTTT.

Remarks on this clone: The junction departs from germline at one end; a sequencing error may be responsible. J is TRBJ2-7 and V is TRBV6-1; 10 nucleotides line up with TRBD2. The CDR3 length is 15 residues. Germline CDR1 and CDR2: MNHNS and SASEGT. CDR3 in DNA: TGTGCCAGCCACAGGACTAGCGGAGACTCCTACGGGCAGTACTTC. Its translation: CASHRTSGDSYGQYF.

The V call is TRBV6-5, the J call TRBJ2-3; TRBD2 aligns across 7 bases. V trimming: 5 bases; J trimming: 0 bases; junction bases outside the gene matches: 2. Germline CDR1 MNHEY, CDR2 SVGAGI. This CDR3 region has 14 residues. CDR3 in DNA: TGTGCCAGCAGTCCGACTAGCAGCACAGATACGCAGTATTTT. Translating it yields CASSPTSSTDTQYF.

The rearrangement links TRBV5-8 to TRBJ2-7; D perhaps matches TRBD2 (7 bases). In germline, CDR1 is SGHTS, CDR2 YDEGEE. V lost 0 bases and J 3 bases, leaving 10 bases between the germline ends. CDR3 length: 14 amino acids. CDR3 in amino acids: CASSLAGGLYEQYF. The CDR3 DNA follows: TGTGCCAGCAGCTTGGCGGGGGGCCTCTACGAGCAGTACTTC.

This clone occurred once. This sequence joins TRBV10-3 and TRBJ2-2; D remains ambiguous. The V end lost 2 bases, the J end lost 4 bases, and 8 bases lay between the germline ends. Germline loops: CDR1 ENHRY, CDR2 SYGVKD. The CDR3 spans 14 residues. CDR3 region: CAISEGRGTGELFF. The CDR3 DNA sequence: TGTGCCATCAGTGAGGGCCGAGGCACCGGGGAGCTGTTTTTT.

The chain is built from TRBV2 and TRBJ1-1, with no clear D. The CDR3 consists of 13 residues. Trimming took 2 bases from V and 2 from J, leaving 6 bases between them. Germline CDR1 is SNHLY and CDR2 is FYNNEI. Here the CDR3 DNA reads TGTGCCAGCAGTGAAAACACAAACACTGAAGCTTTCTTT. This codes for CASSENTNTEAFF.